The source of this T cell receptor (beta chain) is a study of T-cell reconstitution after alpha-beta-depleted transplantation in children. The CDR3 is made up of 16 amino acids. The V and J ends lost 1 base and 0 bases respectively, with 10 bases between them. Per the germline V gene, CDR1 is LGHDT and CDR2 is YNNKEL (reference sequence). This sample's TCRbeta library carried unique molecular identifier barcodes. TCRdb recomputed calls from the PCR reads with MiXCR, one row per CDR3 protein. The sample lists some 290,000 distinct CDR3 sequences, nearly 10% occurring once. This clonotype was obtained from a human donor who donated a stem cell graft to a child with SCID. J is TRBJ1-5 and V is TRBV3-1; no clear D gene. The sequences come from PBMCs from the stem cell graft donor, collected from the stem cell graft. In DNA form, the CDR3 reads TGTGCCAGCAGCCAAGGACGGAAGAATAGCAATCAGCCCCAGCATTTT. Amino acid sequence: CASSQGRKNSNQPQHF. Full variable domain (outside the CDR3, taken from reference TRBV3-1 and TRBJ1-5): DTAVSQTPKYLVTQMGNDKSIKCEQNLGHDTMYWYKQDSKKFLKIMFSYNNKELIINETVPNRFSPKSPDKAHLNLHINSLELGDSAVYFCASSQGRKNSNQPQHFGDGTRLSIL.